This T cell receptor beta chain was recorded in a study of shared clonotypes between healthy human individuals. Study-level results: Generation probabilities of non-shared clonotypes were lower (relative to those shared by all four donors).

With regard to this clone: Its specificity is not known.

Every subset had its genomic DNA shared out evenly among several immunoSEQ plates. This table comes from immunoSEQ multiplex PCR, and its TCRdb copy is limited to in-frame clones, with some not included. The sample records about a million clones, 60% to 85% being singletons. Germline-derived CDR1 and CDR2 are SGHRS and YFSETQ. This CDR3 has 16 residues. The V and J ends lost 0 bases and 8 bases, in that order; junction bases with no gene match: 11. Donors were healthy HIV-negative adults without recent acute infections or vaccinations. The source material was memory CD4+ T cells sorted from blood. Subset defined: CD45RA-negative fraction. This chain uses TRBV5-1 with TRBJ1-2, with 9 bases matching TRBD1. The TCR was taken from a man aged 18 to 30 in good health. Here the CDR3 reads CASSLAIDRGFRGYTF. For the CDR3, the DNA is TGCGCCAGCAGCTTGGCCATCGACAGGGGGTTTCGGGGCTACACCTTC.